This TCR beta chain was found in a study of shared clonotypes between healthy human individuals. CDR3 length: 13 residues. Germline V lookup: CDR1 SNHLY, CDR2 FYNNEI. V shed 8 bases and J 5 bases; nucleotides not matched to a gene: 7. Study-level points and caveats: Among several donors, 4.5% to 5.5% of naive CD4 clonotypes were found in common.

Assay: immunoSEQ multiplex PCR; the TCRdb copy retains only in-frame clones and omits some. Among approximately 2,200,000 clones, more than 85% were seen once, and the ten largest hold roughly 1.7%. Terminally differentiated effector memory CD45RA+ cells were excluded by CCR7 positive selection of CD45RO-negative cells. A remark on this clone: Its antigen is not identified.

The sequenced sample consisted of naive CD8+ T cells from PBMCs. The V call is TRBV2, the J call TRBJ2-7, with 9 bases fitting TRBD1. This receptor was taken from a man aged 18 to 30 in good health. Some clones in this sample may be carry-over from other donors' samples. CDR3 region: CASFYRGQDEQYF. CDR3 nucleotides: TGTGCCAGCTTTTACAGGGGGCAGGACGAGCAGTACTTC.